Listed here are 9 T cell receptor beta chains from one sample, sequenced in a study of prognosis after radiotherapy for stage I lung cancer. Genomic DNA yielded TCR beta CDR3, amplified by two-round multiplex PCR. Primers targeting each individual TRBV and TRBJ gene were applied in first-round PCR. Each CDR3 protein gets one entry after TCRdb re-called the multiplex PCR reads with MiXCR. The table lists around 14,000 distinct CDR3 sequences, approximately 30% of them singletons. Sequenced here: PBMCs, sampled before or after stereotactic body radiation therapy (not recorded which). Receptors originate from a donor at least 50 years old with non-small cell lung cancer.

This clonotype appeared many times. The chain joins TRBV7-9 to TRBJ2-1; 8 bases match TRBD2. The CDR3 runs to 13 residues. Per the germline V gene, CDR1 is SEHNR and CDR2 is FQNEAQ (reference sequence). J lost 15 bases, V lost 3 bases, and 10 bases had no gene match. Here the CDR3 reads CASSFPPGLVWFF. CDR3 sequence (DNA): TGTGCCAGCAGCTTTCCACCGGGACTAGTATGGTTCTTC. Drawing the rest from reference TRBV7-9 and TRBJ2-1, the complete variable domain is DTGVSQNPRHKITKRGQNVTFRCDPISEHNRLYWYRQTLGQGPEFLTYFQNEAQLEKSRLLSDRFSAERPKGSFSTLEIQRTEQGDSAMYLCASSFPPGLVWFFGPGTRLTVL.

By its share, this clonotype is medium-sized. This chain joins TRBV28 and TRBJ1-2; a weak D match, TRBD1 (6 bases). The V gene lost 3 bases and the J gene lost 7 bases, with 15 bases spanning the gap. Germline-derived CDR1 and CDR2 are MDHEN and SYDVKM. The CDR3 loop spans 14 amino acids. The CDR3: CASSFGGAGSGYTF. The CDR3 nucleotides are TGTGCCAGCAGTTTTGGGGGCGCGGGGTCTGGCTACACCTTC.

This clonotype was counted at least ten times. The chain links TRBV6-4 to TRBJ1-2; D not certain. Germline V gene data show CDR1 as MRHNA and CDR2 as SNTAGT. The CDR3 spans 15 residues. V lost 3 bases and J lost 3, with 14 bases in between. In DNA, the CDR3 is TGTGCCAGCAGTGATTATCCTTTCGGGGACTATGGCTACACCTTC. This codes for CASSDYPFGDYGYTF.

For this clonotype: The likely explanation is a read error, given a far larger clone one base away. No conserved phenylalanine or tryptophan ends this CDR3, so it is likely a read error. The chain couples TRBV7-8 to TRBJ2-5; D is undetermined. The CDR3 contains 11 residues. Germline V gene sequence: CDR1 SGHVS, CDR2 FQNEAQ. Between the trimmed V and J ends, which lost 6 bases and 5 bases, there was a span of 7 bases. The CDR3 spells CASSEWETQYY. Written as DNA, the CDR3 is TGTGCCAGCAGTGAATGGGAGACCCAGTACTAC.

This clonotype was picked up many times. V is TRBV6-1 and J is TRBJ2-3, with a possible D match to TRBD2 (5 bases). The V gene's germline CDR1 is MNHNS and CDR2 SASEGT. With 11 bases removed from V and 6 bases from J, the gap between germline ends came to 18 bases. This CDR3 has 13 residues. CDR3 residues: CAARPRRSDTQYF. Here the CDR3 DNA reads TGTGCCGCTCGACCGAGGAGGAGTGATACGCAGTATTTT.

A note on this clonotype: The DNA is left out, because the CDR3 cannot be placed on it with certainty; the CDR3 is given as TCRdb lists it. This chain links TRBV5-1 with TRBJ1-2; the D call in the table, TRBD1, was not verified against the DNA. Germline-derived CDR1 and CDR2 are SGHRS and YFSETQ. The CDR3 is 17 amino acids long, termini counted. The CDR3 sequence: CDSSFYICSALGGDYTF.

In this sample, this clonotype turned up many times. CDR3 in amino acids: CSATTRETSGSETQYF. The DNA of the CDR3 is TGCAGTGCTACAACCCGCGAGACTAGCGGATCGGAGACCCAGTACTTC. The chain links TRBV20-1 to TRBJ2-5, with 9 bases matching TRBD2. Per the germline V gene, CDR1 is DFQATT and CDR2 is SNEGSKA (reference sequence). The CDR3 is 16 amino acids. Germline trimming cut 4 bases from V and 5 bases from J; bases unmatched to any gene: 14.

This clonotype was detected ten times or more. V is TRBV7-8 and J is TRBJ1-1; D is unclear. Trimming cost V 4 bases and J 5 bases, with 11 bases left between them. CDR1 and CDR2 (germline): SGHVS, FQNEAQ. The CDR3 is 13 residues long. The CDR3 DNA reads TGTGCCAGCAGCTCCACGTTGAGGACTGAAGCTTTCTTT. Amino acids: CASSSTLRTEAFF.

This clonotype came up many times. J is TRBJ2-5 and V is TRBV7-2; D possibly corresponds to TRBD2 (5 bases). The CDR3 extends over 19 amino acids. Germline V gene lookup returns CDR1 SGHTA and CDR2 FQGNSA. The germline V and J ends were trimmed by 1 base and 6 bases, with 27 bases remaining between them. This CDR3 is CASSLVTRANRYKEQTQYF. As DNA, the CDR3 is TGTGCCAGCAGCTTAGTTACTAGGGCTAACCGATACAAGGAGCAGACCCAGTACTTC. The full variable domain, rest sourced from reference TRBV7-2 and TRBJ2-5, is GAGVSQSPSNKVTEKGKDVELRCDPISGHTALYWYRQSLGQGLEFLIYFQGNSAPDKSGLPSDRFSAERTGGSVSTLTIQRTQQEDSAVYLCASSLVTRANRYKEQTQYFGPGTRLLVL.